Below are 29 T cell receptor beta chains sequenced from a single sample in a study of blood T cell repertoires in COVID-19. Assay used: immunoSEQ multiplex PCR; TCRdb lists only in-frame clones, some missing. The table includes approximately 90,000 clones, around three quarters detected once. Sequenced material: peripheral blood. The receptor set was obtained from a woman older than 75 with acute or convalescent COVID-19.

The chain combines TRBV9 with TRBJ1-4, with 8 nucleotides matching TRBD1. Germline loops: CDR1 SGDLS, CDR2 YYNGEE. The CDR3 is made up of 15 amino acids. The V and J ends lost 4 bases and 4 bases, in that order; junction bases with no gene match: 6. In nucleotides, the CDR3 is TGTGCCAGCAGCTCCCGGACAGGGCGTAATGAAAAACTGTTTTTT. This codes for CASSSRTGRNEKLFF.

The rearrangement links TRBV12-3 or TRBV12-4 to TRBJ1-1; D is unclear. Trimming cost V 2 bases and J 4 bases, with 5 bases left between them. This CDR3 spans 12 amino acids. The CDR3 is CASSLYRTEAFF. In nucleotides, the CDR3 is TGTGCCAGCAGTTTATATCGCACTGAAGCTTTCTTT.

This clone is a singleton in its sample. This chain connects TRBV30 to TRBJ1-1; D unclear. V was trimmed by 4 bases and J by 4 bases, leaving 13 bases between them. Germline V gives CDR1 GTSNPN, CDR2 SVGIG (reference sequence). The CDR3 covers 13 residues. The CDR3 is CAWTPGPSTEAFF. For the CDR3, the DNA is TGTGCCTGGACCCCGGGTCCGAGCACTGAAGCTTTCTTT.

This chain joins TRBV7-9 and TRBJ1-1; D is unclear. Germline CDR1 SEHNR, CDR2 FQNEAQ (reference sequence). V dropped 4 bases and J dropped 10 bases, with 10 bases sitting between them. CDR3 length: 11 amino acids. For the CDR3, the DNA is TGTGCCAGCAGCTCATTGGGCTCAGCTTTCTTT. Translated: CASSSLGSAFF.

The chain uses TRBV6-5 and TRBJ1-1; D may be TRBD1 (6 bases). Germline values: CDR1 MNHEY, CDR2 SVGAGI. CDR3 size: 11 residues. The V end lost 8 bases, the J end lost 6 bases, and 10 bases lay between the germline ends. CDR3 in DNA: TGTGCCAGCGGGGGGGCGGCTGAAGCTTTCTTT. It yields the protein CASGGAAEAFF.

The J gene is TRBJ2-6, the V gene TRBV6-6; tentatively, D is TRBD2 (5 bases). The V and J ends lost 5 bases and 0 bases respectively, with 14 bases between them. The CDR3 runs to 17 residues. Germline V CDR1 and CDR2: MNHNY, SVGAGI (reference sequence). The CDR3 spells CASSPRLFSSGANVLTF. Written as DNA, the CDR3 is TGTGCCAGCAGTCCTCGACTATTCAGCTCTGGGGCCAACGTCCTGACTTTC.

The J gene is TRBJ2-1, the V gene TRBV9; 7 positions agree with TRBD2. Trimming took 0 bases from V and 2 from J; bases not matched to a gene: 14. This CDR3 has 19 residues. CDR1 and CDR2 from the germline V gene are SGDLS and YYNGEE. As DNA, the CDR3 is TGTGCCAGCAGCGTAGACCCCGAGGTAGCGGGTATAACCTACAATGAGCAGTTCTTC. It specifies CASSVDPEVAGITYNEQFF.

The CDR3 protein is CASKNRDRGYGYTF. In DNA, the CDR3 is TGTGCCAGCAAAAACCGGGACAGGGGGTATGGCTACACCTTC. The chain has TRBV6-5 and TRBJ1-2; 11 bases line up with TRBD1. V shed 7 bases and J 5 bases; nucleotides not matched to a gene: 6. Germline values: CDR1 MNHEY, CDR2 SVGAGI. The CDR3 extends over 14 amino acids.

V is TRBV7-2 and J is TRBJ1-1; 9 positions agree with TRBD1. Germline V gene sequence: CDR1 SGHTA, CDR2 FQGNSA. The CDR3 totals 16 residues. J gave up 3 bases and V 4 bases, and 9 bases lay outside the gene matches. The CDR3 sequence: CASSYPGTGPDTEAFF. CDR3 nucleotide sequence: TGTGCCAGCAGCTACCCCGGGACAGGGCCAGACACTGAAGCTTTCTTT.

The CDR3: CSVDPGQDTQYF. The CDR3 nucleotides read TGCAGCGTTGACCCAGGACAAGATACGCAGTATTTT. The chain is built from TRBV29-1 and TRBJ2-3; TRBD1 is a possible D gene (5 bases). The V end lost 3 bases, the J end lost 5 bases, and 9 bases lay between the germline ends. Germline V CDR1 and CDR2: SQVTM, ANQGSEA. This CDR3 has 12 amino acids.

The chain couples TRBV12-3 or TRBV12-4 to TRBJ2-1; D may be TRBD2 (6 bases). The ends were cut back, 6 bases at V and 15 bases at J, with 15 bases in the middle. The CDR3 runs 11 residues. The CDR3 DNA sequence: TGTGCCAGCAGGGGGAGCGGGTTCCCGTTCTTC. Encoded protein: CASRGSGFPFF.

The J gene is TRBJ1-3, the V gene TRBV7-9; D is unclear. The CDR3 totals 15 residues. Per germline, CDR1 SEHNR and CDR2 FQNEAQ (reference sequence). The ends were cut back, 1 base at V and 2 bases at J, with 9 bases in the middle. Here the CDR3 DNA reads TGTGCCAGCAGCTTAGTTGGCGGGGCTGGAAACACCATATATTTT. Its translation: CASSLVGGAGNTIYF.

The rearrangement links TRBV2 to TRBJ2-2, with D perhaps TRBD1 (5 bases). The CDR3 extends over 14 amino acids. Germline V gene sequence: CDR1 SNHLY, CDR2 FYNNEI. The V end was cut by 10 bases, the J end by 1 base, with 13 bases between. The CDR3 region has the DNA TGTGCCACCCAGGGAAGAGGGAACACCGGGGAGCTGTTTTTT. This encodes CATQGRGNTGELFF.

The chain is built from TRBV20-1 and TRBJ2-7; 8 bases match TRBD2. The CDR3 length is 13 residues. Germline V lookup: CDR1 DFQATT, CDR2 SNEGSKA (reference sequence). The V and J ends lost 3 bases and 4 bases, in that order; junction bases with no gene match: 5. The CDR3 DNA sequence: TGCAGTGCTAGTAGCGGGGAGAAATACGAGCAGTACTTC. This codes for CSASSGEKYEQYF.

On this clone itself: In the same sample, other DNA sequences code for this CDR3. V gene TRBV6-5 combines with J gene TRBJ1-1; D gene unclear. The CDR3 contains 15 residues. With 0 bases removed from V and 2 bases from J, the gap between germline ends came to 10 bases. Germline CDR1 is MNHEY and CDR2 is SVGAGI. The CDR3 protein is CASSYSTRVNTEAFF. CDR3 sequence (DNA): TGTGCCAGCAGTTACTCGACGAGGGTAAACACTGAAGCTTTCTTT.

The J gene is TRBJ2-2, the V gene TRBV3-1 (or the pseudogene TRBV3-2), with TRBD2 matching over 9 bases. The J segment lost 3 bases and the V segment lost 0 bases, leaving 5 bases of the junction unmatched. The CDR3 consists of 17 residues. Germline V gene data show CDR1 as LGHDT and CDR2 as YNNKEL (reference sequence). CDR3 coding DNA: TGTGCCAGCAGCCAAGATCGCCTAGCGGGGCACACCGGGGAGCTGTTTTTT. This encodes CASSQDRLAGHTGELFF.

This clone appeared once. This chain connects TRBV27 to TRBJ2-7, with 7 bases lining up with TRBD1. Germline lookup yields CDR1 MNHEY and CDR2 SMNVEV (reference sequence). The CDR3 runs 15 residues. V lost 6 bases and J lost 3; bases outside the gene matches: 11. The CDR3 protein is CASRSPTGWDYEQYF. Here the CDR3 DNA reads TGTGCCAGCAGGAGCCCGACAGGGTGGGACTACGAGCAGTACTTC.

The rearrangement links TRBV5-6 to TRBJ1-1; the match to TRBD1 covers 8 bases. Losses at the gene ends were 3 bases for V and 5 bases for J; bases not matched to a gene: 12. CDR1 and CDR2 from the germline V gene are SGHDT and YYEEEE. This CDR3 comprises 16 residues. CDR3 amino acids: CASSSPLDREGTEAFF. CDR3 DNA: TGTGCCAGCAGCTCCCCCCTGGACAGGGAGGGTACTGAAGCTTTCTTT.

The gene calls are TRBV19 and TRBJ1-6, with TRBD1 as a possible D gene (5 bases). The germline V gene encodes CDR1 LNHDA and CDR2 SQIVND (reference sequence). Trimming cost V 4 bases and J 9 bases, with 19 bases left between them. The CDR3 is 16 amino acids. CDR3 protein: CASSTALRVGGSPLHF. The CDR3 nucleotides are TGTGCCAGTAGTACCGCCCTCAGAGTCGGGGGTTCACCCCTCCACTTT.

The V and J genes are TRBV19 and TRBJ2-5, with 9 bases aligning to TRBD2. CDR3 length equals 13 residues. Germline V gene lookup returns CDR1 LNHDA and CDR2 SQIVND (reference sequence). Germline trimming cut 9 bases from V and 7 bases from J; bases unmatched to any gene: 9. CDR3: CARPLSGSGTQYF. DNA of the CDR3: TGTGCCAGGCCTCTTAGCGGGAGCGGGACCCAGTACTTC.

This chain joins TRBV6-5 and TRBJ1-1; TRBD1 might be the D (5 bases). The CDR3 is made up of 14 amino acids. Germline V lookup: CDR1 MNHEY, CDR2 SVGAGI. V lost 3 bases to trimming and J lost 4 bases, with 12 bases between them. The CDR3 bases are TGTGCCAGCAGTTATTCCAGGGCCCTCACTGAAGCTTTCTTT. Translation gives CASSYSRALTEAFF.

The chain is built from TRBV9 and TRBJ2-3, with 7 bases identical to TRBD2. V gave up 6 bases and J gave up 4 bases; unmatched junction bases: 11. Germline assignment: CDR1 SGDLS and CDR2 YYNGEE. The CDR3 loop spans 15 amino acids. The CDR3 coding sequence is TGTGCCAGCACCGGAGCGGGAACGGGAGCAGATACGCAGTATTTT. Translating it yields CASTGAGTGADTQYF.

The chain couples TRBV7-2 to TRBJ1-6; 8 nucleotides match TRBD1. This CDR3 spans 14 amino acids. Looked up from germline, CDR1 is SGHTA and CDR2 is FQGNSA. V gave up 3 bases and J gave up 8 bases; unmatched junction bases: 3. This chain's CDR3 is CASSLDRAYSPLHF. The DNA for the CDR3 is TGTGCCAGCAGCTTGGACAGGGCCTATTCACCCCTCCACTTT.

CDR3 DNA: TGTGCCACCAGTGTCGGGACAGGGTCCTACGAGCAGTACTTC. Translation gives CATSVGTGSYEQYF. The chain is built from TRBV24-1 and TRBJ2-7; 9 nucleotides align to TRBD1. The V gene's germline CDR1 is KGHDR and CDR2 SFDVKD. The CDR3 loop spans 14 amino acids. The junction had 2 bases not matched to a gene; V was cut back by 5 bases and J by 1 base.

The CDR3 DNA reads as TGTGCCAGCAGTTACCGGGACACCTACACCGGGGAGCTGTTTTTT. It codes for CASSYRDTYTGELFF. The chain employs TRBV27 and TRBJ2-2; weak D call: TRBD1 (6 bases). Germline V gene sequence: CDR1 MNHEY, CDR2 SMNVEV (reference sequence). This CDR3 region has 15 residues. V gave up 4 bases and J gave up 3 bases, with 12 bases separating them.

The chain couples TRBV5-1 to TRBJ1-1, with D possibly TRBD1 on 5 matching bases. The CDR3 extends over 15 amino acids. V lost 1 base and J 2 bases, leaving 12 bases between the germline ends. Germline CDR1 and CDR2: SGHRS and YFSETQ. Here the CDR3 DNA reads TGCGCCAGCAGCTTGCTAACGACAGCCAACACTGAAGCTTTCTTT. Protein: CASSLLTTANTEAFF.

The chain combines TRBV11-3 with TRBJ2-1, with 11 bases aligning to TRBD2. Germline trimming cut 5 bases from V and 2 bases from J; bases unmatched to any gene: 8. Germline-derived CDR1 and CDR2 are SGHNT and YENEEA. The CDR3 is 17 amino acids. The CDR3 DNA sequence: TGTGCCAGCAGCAAGCTAGCGGGGGGAAATCCCTACAATGAGCAGTTCTTC. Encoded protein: CASSKLAGGNPYNEQFF.

The CDR3 region has the DNA TGCAGTGCTAGTCCTAGCCCCCTACAGAATGAGCAGTTCTTC. As protein: CSASPSPLQNEQFF. The rearrangement links TRBV20-1 to TRBJ2-1; tentatively, D is TRBD2 (5 bases). This CDR3 has 14 amino acids. In germline, CDR1 is DFQATT, CDR2 SNEGSKA (reference sequence). Trimming shortened V by 3 bases and J by 7 bases, and 16 bases separated the two germline ends.

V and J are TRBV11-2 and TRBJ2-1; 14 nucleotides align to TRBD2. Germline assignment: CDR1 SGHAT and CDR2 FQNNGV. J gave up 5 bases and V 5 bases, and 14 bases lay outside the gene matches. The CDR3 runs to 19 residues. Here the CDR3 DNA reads TGTGCCAGCAGCCCCCGGACTAGCGGGGGGCTTTCCATTAACAATGAGCAGTTCTTC. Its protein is CASSPRTSGGLSINNEQFF.